This paragraph covers one T cell receptor (beta chain) sequence. Per the authors' pipeline: Estimated nucleated cell counts came from reference gene primer amplification. The table came from immunoSEQ multiplex PCR; TCRdb's copy has only in-frame clones and leaves some out. Clone size and V and J calls were adopted from that table, with D and trimming inferred from the DNA. The table shows fewer than 110,000 clones, with around 90% occurring only once. These data are taken from a study of blood T cell repertoires in COVID-19. Study-wide context: Acute and convalescent COVID-19 samples came from the United States, Italy and Spain. Sources were T cells, B-cell-depleted T cells, or PBMCs; the material itself was cDNA or gDNA.

The CDR3 loop spans 16 amino acids. Germline-derived CDR1 and CDR2 are MGHDK and SYGVNS. V gave up 3 bases and J gave up 0 bases, with 11 bases separating them. This rearrangement joins TRBV25-1 to TRBJ1-4; D is undetermined. This TCR was sampled from a woman at least 80 years old in a cohort sampled during active COVID-19. The sample consisted of peripheral blood. In nucleotides, the CDR3 is TGTGCCAGCAGTGATCCCCTGTTTGCAACTAATGAAAAACTGTTTTTT. Residues: CASSDPLFATNEKLFF. Using reference TRBV25-1 and TRBJ1-4 for the parts outside the CDR3, the full variable domain is EADIYQTPRYLVIGTGKKITLECSQTMGHDKMYWYQQDPGMELHLIHYSYGVNSTEKGDLSSESTVSRIRTEHFPLTLESARPSHTSQYLCASSDPLFATNEKLFFGSGTQLSVL.